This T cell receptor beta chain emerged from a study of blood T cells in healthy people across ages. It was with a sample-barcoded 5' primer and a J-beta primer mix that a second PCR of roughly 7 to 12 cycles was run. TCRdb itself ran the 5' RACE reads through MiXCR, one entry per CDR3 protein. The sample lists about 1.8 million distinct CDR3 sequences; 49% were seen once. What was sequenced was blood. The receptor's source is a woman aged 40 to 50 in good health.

The CDR3 DNA follows: TGTGCCAGCCAGGGGGACCAGCCCCAGCATTTT. Amino acids: CASQGDQPQHF. The chain has TRBV6-6 and TRBJ1-5; TRBD1 matches 7 bases. The CDR3 spans 11 residues. Trimming at V came to 8 bases and at J to 7 bases, leaving 2 bases not matched to a gene. Germline CDR1 is MNHNY and CDR2 is SVGAGI (reference sequence).